The present TCR beta chain was sequenced within a study of a mutant IDH1 vaccine in newly diagnosed glioma. V lost 7 bases and J 0 bases, leaving 16 bases between the germline ends. The CDR3 covers 15 residues. From germline, CDR1 is LNHDA and CDR2 SQIVND (reference sequence). A remark on this clone: What it binds is not known.

The repertoire was sequenced with immunoSEQ multiplex PCR; TCRdb's copy has only in-frame clones and lacks some. The sample shows 50,000 to 75,000 clones, more than 90% of them seen only once. This sample's time point: baseline, week 1 (first vaccination visit). Sample treatment: pre-vaccination baseline after standard-of-care therapy. Whole-study results and caveats: Altogether, 93.3% of patients exhibited vaccine-induced immune responses.

V gene TRBV19 combines with J gene TRBJ2-7, with D perhaps TRBD2 (5 bases). The TCR comes from a man between 50 and 59 years old with glioma. Here the sequenced sample was PBMCs, taken from a glioma patient treated with radiotherapy, temozolomide or both. DNA of the CDR3: TGTGCCAGTATCCCGGAGGCAGGCCTCTCCTACGAGCAGTACTTC. Residues: CASIPEAGLSYEQYF.